This TCR beta chain was captured by sequencing in a study of blood T cell repertoires in COVID-19. Living in 24 US areas, the participants were between roughly 18 and 90 years of age. Researchers sorted participants into cohorts using their self-reported clinical history. Symptom resolution, clearance, or two negative PCRs marked donors in Cohort 3 as recovered. Germline lookup yields CDR1 SEHNR and CDR2 FQNEAQ (reference sequence). Trimming left V 1 base short and J 9 bases short, with 18 bases between. This CDR3 spans 15 amino acids. The table came from immunoSEQ multiplex PCR; TCRdb's copy has only in-frame clones and leaves some out. In the table there are around 300,000 clones, around 87% of which are singletons.

This receptor was identified in a woman aged 18 to 35 who had recovered from COVID-19. Sequenced: PBMCs or T cells enriched from blood (not recorded which). The chain carries TRBV7-9 and TRBJ1-2, with D possibly being TRBD1 (5 bases). In DNA, the CDR3 is TGTGCCAGCAGCTTAGGCGACAGAGGATCTATGAGCTACACCTTC. Translation: CASSLGDRGSMSYTF.